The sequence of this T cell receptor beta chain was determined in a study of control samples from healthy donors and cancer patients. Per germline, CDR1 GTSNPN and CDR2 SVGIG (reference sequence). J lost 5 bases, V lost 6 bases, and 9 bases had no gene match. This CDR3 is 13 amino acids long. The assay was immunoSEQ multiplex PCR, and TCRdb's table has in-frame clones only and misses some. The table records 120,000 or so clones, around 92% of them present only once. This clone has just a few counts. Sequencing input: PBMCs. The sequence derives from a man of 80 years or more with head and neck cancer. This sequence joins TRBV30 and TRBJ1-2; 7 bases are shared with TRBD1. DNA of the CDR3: TGTGCCTGCTGGGGGAGGGGGCTTTATGGCTACACCTTC. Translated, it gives CACWGRGLYGYTF.